A single sample is the source of the 23 T cell receptor beta chains below, sequenced in a study of T cells in Graves' hyperthyroidism and ophthalmopathy (dated by TCRdb to the late 2010s). Library preparation used multiplex PCR. Sequenced on an Illumina HiSeq 2000. TCR beta CDR3 regions were amplified from RNA transcripts. A first-round RT-PCR of the TCR CDR3 used the HTBI primer set with the Qiagen OneStep RT-PCR kit. Starting from the raw public reads, TCRdb applied fastp trimming at Q25, assembled clones with MiXCR and retained in-frame beta chains. Rows with a matching CDR3 protein are joined into one entry that keeps the most common DNA and genes. The sample table records roughly 520,000 distinct CDR3 sequences; less than 25% of these occur just once. 11% of the sample is held by the ten biggest clonotypes. Sequenced: blood. All receptors derive from a woman under 40 with Graves' ophthalmopathy.

The chain couples TRBV7-2 to TRBJ1-5, with TRBD1 as a possible D gene (5 bases). CDR3 length: 15 amino acids. Between the trimmed V and J ends, which lost 5 bases and 3 bases, there was a span of 14 bases. CDR1 SGHTA and CDR2 FQGNSA come from the germline V gene. The CDR3 DNA sequence: TGTGCCAGCAGCCCTGGGGGGGGAGTCAATCAGCCCCAGCATTTT. It is translated as CASSPGGGVNQPQHF.

V usage is TRBV6-1 and J usage is TRBJ1-2; 7 bases are shared with TRBD1. This CDR3 region has 14 residues. The junction had 11 bases not matched to a gene; V was cut back by 6 bases and J by 7 bases. Germline assignment: CDR1 MNHNS and CDR2 SASEGT. The CDR3 DNA sequence: TGTGCCAGCAGCAATCTACAGGGGACTGGTGGCTACACCTTC. Its translation: CASSNLQGTGGYTF.

The CDR3 sequence: CATARTIDGYEQYF. The CDR3 coding sequence is TGTGCCACCGCGAGAACGATTGACGGATACGAGCAGTACTTC. This chain connects TRBV15 to TRBJ2-7; no reliable D call. The CDR3 runs to 14 residues. Looked up from germline, CDR1 is LNHNV and CDR2 is YYDKDF (reference sequence). Trimming left V 8 bases short and J 4 bases short, with 18 bases between.

Only a few counts were recorded for this clonotype. This chain joins TRBV19 and TRBJ2-6; no definite D call. The CDR3 runs 15 residues. V lost 0 bases and J lost 2, with 5 bases in between. Looked up from germline, CDR1 is LNHDA and CDR2 is SQIVND (reference sequence). CDR3 bases: TGTGCCAGTAGTATAGAAGCCACTGGGGCCAACGTCCTGACTTTC. This translates into CASSIEATGANVLTF.

CDR3 nucleotides: TGCAGCGCCAGACAGGGAGGCACCGGGGAGCTGTTTTTT. This codes for CSARQGGTGELFF. The rearrangement links TRBV29-1 to TRBJ2-2, with a weak D call TRBD1 (7 bases). This CDR3 has 13 residues. Looked up from germline, CDR1 is SQVTM and CDR2 is ANQGSEA. Trimming removed 7 bases from V and 4 bases from J, with 13 bases in between.

There are many counts of this clonotype. The chain couples TRBV10-3 to TRBJ1-1; 7 bases agree with TRBD1. Germline loops: CDR1 ENHRY, CDR2 SYGVKD. Trimming took 5 bases from V and 0 from J; bases not matched to a gene: 6. The CDR3 extends over 15 amino acids. CDR3 region: CAISPSTGVNTEAFF. The CDR3 DNA follows: TGTGCCATCAGTCCTTCTACAGGGGTGAACACTGAAGCTTTCTTT.

As regards this clonotype: An end of the junction differs from the germline gene, which may be a read error. The V call is TRBV27, the J call TRBJ2-2; D remains ambiguous. This CDR3 is built from 16 residues. Per germline, CDR1 MNHEY and CDR2 SMNVEV (reference sequence). CDR3 in amino acids: CASSLSSHFNTGELFF. The DNA of the CDR3 is TGTGCCAGCAGCTTATCATCACACTTTAACACCGGGGAGCTGTTTTTT.

In its sample, this clonotype was seen many times. V usage is TRBV6-5 and J usage is TRBJ1-2; D gene unclear. The CDR3 loop spans 13 amino acids. With 2 bases removed from V and 4 bases from J, the gap between germline ends came to 8 bases. Germline CDR1 reads MNHEY; CDR2 reads SVGAGI. The CDR3 region has the DNA TGTGCCAGCAGTTACGACACGTCCTATGGCTACACCTTC. It codes for CASSYDTSYGYTF.

The CDR3 bases are TGTGCCAGCAGCGTAGCCAGTCGCCCAGACTATGGCTACACCTTC. Amino acids: CASSVASRPDYGYTF. The chain uses TRBV9 and TRBJ1-2; D is unresolved. CDR3 size: 15 residues. Germline-derived CDR1 and CDR2 are SGDLS and YYNGEE. The ends were cut back, 0 bases at V and 3 bases at J, with 12 bases in the middle.

This clonotype has at least ten counts. V and J are TRBV7-9 and TRBJ1-2; D is ambiguous. Trimming cost V 3 bases and J 8 bases, with 13 bases left between them. Germline-derived CDR1 and CDR2 are SEHNR and FQNEAQ (reference sequence). This CDR3 has 13 amino acids. The CDR3 region is CASSLETSGGYTF. The CDR3 region has the DNA TGTGCCAGCAGCTTGGAGACATCGGGCGGCTACACCTTC.

This chain joins TRBV12-3 or TRBV12-4 and TRBJ2-5; TRBD1 matches 7 bases. This CDR3 has 15 amino acids. Unmatched junction bases numbered 10, after V lost 5 bases and J lost 4 bases. DNA for the CDR3: TGTGCCAGCAGTCCAAGACAGGGTGTGGGAGAGACCCAGTACTTC. Amino acids: CASSPRQGVGETQYF.

In this sample, this clonotype turned up many times. The chain links TRBV27 to TRBJ1-2; 7 nucleotides align to TRBD1. Trimming at V came to 3 bases and at J to 8 bases, leaving 6 bases not matched to a gene. There are 13 residues in the CDR3. Germline lookup yields CDR1 MNHEY and CDR2 SMNVEV (reference sequence). CDR3 amino acids: CASSFLQGSGYTF. CDR3 sequence (DNA): TGTGCCAGCAGTTTCCTACAGGGGAGCGGCTACACCTTC.

Many counts were recorded for this clonotype. The V and J genes are TRBV6-2 or TRBV6-3 and TRBJ1-1; D might be TRBD1 (5 bases). This CDR3 region has 16 residues. With 2 bases removed from V and 4 bases from J, the gap between germline ends came to 17 bases. Looked up from germline, CDR1 is MNHEY and CDR2 is SVGEGT. The CDR3 sequence: CASSYQTVGPITEAFF. The CDR3 region has the DNA TGTGCCAGCAGTTACCAAACAGTGGGGCCGATCACTGAAGCTTTCTTT.

This clonotype showed up many times. This chain links TRBV4-2 with TRBJ1-2; no clear D gene. CDR3 size: 14 residues. Germline assignment: CDR1 LGHNA and CDR2 YNFKEQ. The V end was cut by 0 bases, the J end by 8 bases, with 13 bases between. The CDR3 nucleotides are TGTGCCAGCAGCCAAGATGCGAGCGGACGGGGCTACACCTTC. It specifies CASSQDASGRGYTF.

The gene calls are TRBV20-1 and TRBJ1-5; 8 nucleotides align to TRBD1. Germline loops: CDR1 DFQATT, CDR2 SNEGSKA (reference sequence). Trimming cost V 5 bases and J 3 bases; bases outside gene matches: 3. The CDR3 has 13 amino acids. Here the CDR3 reads CSALTGVNQPQHF. The DNA of the CDR3 is TGCAGTGCTTTGACAGGGGTCAATCAGCCCCAGCATTTT.

Ten or more counts support this clonotype. This sequence joins TRBV20-1 and TRBJ1-5; D may be TRBD1 (5 bases). This CDR3 spans 17 amino acids. The germline V and J ends were trimmed by 3 bases and 0 bases, with 18 bases remaining between them. The germline V gene encodes CDR1 DFQATT and CDR2 SNEGSKA (reference sequence). In nucleotides, the CDR3 is TGCAGTGCTAGGGCCCAGAGACAGCAATATAGCAATCAGCCCCAGCATTTT. Translation: CSARAQRQQYSNQPQHF.

This clonotype was found a few times. V and J are TRBV6-1 and TRBJ1-2, with 8 bases identical to TRBD1. The CDR3 has 12 residues. The V gene end was trimmed by 7 bases and the J gene end by 5 bases; junction bases not matched to a gene: 3. The germline V gene has CDR1 MNHNS and CDR2 SASEGT. The CDR3 loop is CASTQGAYGYTF. DNA of the CDR3: TGTGCCAGCACGCAGGGGGCGTATGGCTACACCTTC.

The sample holds a few counts of this clonotype. The chain is built from TRBV5-4 and TRBJ1-1; D possibly corresponds to TRBD1 (5 bases). The V end lost 8 bases, the J end lost 7 bases, and 18 bases lay between the germline ends. The CDR3 spans 13 residues. The germline V gene encodes CDR1 SGHNT and CDR2 YYREEE (reference sequence). The CDR3 region is CASGTSIGGEAFF. CDR3 bases: TGTGCCAGTGGGACCTCAATTGGCGGTGAAGCTTTCTTT.

This clonotype was counted ten times or more. The V gene is TRBV6-5, the J gene TRBJ1-3; TRBD1 matches at 9 bases. The CDR3 is made up of 17 amino acids. The V gene end was trimmed by 0 bases and the J gene end by 0 bases; junction bases not matched to a gene: 3. Germline V gene sequence: CDR1 MNHEY, CDR2 SVGAGI. CDR3: CASSYSLGQGSGNTIYF. CDR3 bases: TGTGCCAGCAGTTACTCGTTGGGACAGGGCTCTGGAAACACCATATATTTT.

The chain uses TRBV28 and TRBJ1-2; possible D gene TRBD1, 5 bases. CDR3 length: 14 residues. The germline V gene has CDR1 MDHEN and CDR2 SYDVKM. The V gene lost 6 bases and the J gene lost 4 bases, with 15 bases spanning the gap. The CDR3 sequence is CASSHHRRGYGYTF. Here the CDR3 DNA reads TGTGCCAGCAGCCACCACAGGCGAGGCTATGGCTACACCTTC.

This clonotype was recorded many times. This sequence joins TRBV6-5 and TRBJ1-1; the D gene is possibly TRBD1 (6 bases). CDR3 size: 15 residues. The V gene lost 0 bases and the J gene lost 4 bases, with 12 bases spanning the gap. Germline V gene sequence: CDR1 MNHEY, CDR2 SVGAGI. CDR3 protein: CASSYSPQGGTEAFF. The CDR3 nucleotides are TGTGCCAGCAGTTACTCGCCACAGGGAGGCACTGAAGCTTTCTTT.

This clonotype was seen many times. One base away lies a much larger clone, so this may be a sequencing read error. It is likely a read error, because the conserved phenylalanine at the end of the CDR3 is missing. The chain links TRBV20-1 to TRBJ1-2; D possibly corresponds to TRBD1 (6 bases). Germline V gene data show CDR1 as DFQATT and CDR2 as SNEGSKA (reference sequence). V lost 0 bases to trimming and J lost 8 bases, with 16 bases between them. The length of the CDR3 is 14 residues. The CDR3 DNA reads TGCAGTGCTAGAGATCAGGGGCCTGAAGGAGGCTACACCCTC. It translates to CSARDQGPEGGYTL.

CDR3 nucleotides: TGCAGTGCTAGCGGACAGGGAATGACGTCCACTGAAGCTTTCTTT. Its translation: CSASGQGMTSTEAFF. This chain uses TRBV20-1 with TRBJ1-1, with TRBD1 matching 8 bases. With V trimmed by 3 bases and J by 4 bases, 10 bases remained unmatched. This CDR3 contains 15 residues. Germline V gene sequence: CDR1 DFQATT, CDR2 SNEGSKA (reference sequence).